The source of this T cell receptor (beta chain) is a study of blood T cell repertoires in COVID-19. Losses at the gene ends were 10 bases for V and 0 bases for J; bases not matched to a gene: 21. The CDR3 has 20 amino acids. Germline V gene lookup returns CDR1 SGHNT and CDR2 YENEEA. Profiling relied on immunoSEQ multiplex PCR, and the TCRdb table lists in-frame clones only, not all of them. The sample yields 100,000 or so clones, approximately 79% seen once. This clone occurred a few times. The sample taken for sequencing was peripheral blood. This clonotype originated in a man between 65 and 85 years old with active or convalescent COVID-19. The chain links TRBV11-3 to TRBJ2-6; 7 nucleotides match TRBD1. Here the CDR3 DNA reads TGTGCCACCTACCAAGCCCCCGCCCGGGACAGAACCTCTGGGGCCAACGTCCTGACTTTC. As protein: CATYQAPARDRTSGANVLTF.